Below are 12 T cell receptor beta chains sequenced from a single sample in a study of spatial heterogeneity in lung cancer. As for time point: sample taken at primary tumor resection. Antigens of these TCRs are unknown. One entry per CDR3 protein, called by TCRdb with MiXCR from the 5' RACE reads. The repertoire holds thousands of distinct CDR3 sequences, with 26% as singletons. Study-wide points: For expanded intratumoral alpha and beta TCRs, counts tracked tumor mutation counts.

The sample was lung tumor tissue, taken at surgery. These receptors were collected from a male donor with early-stage non-small cell lung cancer.

By share, this clonotype counts as medium-sized. The chain is built from TRBV13 and TRBJ2-5; the D gene is possibly TRBD1 (5 bases). CDR1 and CDR2 from the germline V gene are PRHDT and FYEKMQ (reference sequence). Trimming stripped 5 bases from V and 0 bases from J, with 10 bases between. The CDR3 is 14 residues long. The CDR3 nucleotides are TGTGCCAGCAGCCACAGACAGTACCAAGAGACCCAGTACTTC. Encoded protein: CASSHRQYQETQYF.

The chain links TRBV5-1 to TRBJ2-5; tentative D call: TRBD2 (6 bases). The CDR3 sequence is 14 residues long. The germline CDR1 and CDR2 sequences are SGHRS and YFSETQ. V shed 4 bases and J shed 5 bases, with 15 bases lying between them. The CDR3 nucleotides read TGCGCCAGCAGCCCAATGACTAGTATGGAGACCCAGTACTTC. Encoded protein: CASSPMTSMETQYF.

By share of the sample, this clonotype is medium-sized (0.01 to 0.1%). This chain uses TRBV6-1 with TRBJ2-2, with 10 bases lining up with TRBD2. CDR1 MNHNS and CDR2 SASEGT come from the germline V gene. This CDR3 contains 16 residues. Trimming took 4 bases from V and 3 from J; bases not matched to a gene: 5. CDR3 DNA: TGTGCCAGCAGTGCCCGACTAGCGGGCCACACCGGGGAGCTGTTTTTT. Translating gives CASSARLAGHTGELFF.

The rearrangement joins TRBV29-1 to TRBJ2-7, with D possibly TRBD2 on 5 matching bases. There are 11 residues in the CDR3. The germline V gene has CDR1 SQVTM and CDR2 ANQGSEA. V lost 7 bases, J lost 3 bases, and 10 bases lay in between. CDR3 in amino acids: CSASGDYEQYF. CDR3 nucleotides: TGCAGCGCTTCCGGGGACTACGAGCAGTACTTC.

This clonotype ranks as medium-sized. The chain couples TRBV27 to TRBJ2-3; possible D gene TRBD2, 5 bases. Germline V CDR1 and CDR2: MNHEY, SMNVEV (reference sequence). The CDR3 is made up of 13 amino acids. The V end was cut by 4 bases, the J end by 2 bases, with 7 bases between. CDR3 coding DNA: TGTGCCAGCAGTTACGGGGTCACAGATACGCAGTATTTT. It codes for CASSYGVTDTQYF.

By frequency in the sample, this clonotype is medium-sized. Just one base apart from a much larger clone, this may be a read error. The chain carries TRBV5-4 and TRBJ2-7; D may be TRBD1 (6 bases). Germline-derived CDR1 and CDR2 are SGHNT and YYREEE (reference sequence). This CDR3 spans 14 amino acids. CDR3 DNA: TGTGTCAGCAGCCCAACCTACAGGGAATACGAGCAGTACTTC. Translating it yields CVSSPTYREYEQYF.

This clonotype was counted ten times or more. This rearrangement joins TRBV5-6 to TRBJ2-3, with TRBD1 matching 10 bases. Germline assignment: CDR1 SGHDT and CDR2 YYEEEE. The CDR3 length is 15 residues. J gave up 4 bases and V 3 bases, and 5 bases lay outside the gene matches. Here the CDR3 DNA reads TGTGCCAGCAGCTGGACAGGGGGTTTCGCAGATACGCAGTATTTT. This sequence encodes CASSWTGGFADTQYF.

This clonotype is labeled medium-sized (0.01 to 0.1%). The chain joins TRBV28 to TRBJ1-2; D call uncertain. Germline CDR1 MDHEN, CDR2 SYDVKM. CDR3 size: 14 residues. V was trimmed by 1 base and J by 2 bases, leaving 8 bases between them. CDR3 nucleotides: TGTGCCAGCAGTTTATACCTGGGAAACTATGGCTACACCTTC. As protein: CASSLYLGNYGYTF.

The CDR3 nucleotides read TGTGCCAGCAGCTCTCCCGGAGGCGGGAAGAACACCGGGGAGCTGTTTTTT. This sequence encodes CASSSPGGGKNTGELFF. The chain employs TRBV5-5 and TRBJ2-2, with D maybe TRBD2 (6 bases). The CDR3 consists of 17 residues. In germline, CDR1 is SGHKS, CDR2 YYEKEE (reference sequence). V gave up 3 bases and J gave up 1 base, with 16 bases separating them.

This clonotype was observed a few times. The chain is built from TRBV2 and TRBJ2-2; D ambiguous. CDR3 length equals 13 residues. Germline V gene lookup returns CDR1 SNHLY and CDR2 FYNNEI. V was trimmed by 1 base and J by 1 base, leaving 1 base between them. CDR3 sequence (DNA): TGTGCCAGCAGTGAAGGGAACACCGGGGAGCTGTTTTTT. It translates to CASSEGNTGELFF.

This clonotype is classed as medium-sized. The chain recombines TRBV11-2 with TRBJ2-1; possibly TRBD2 for D (6 bases). The CDR3 sequence is 15 residues long. The V end lost 0 bases, the J end lost 5 bases, and 11 bases lay between the germline ends. Germline CDR1 reads SGHAT; CDR2 reads FQNNGV. The CDR3 protein is CASSLEGLGNNEQFF. CDR3 bases: TGTGCCAGCAGCTTAGAGGGACTGGGGAACAATGAGCAGTTCTTC.

The chain combines TRBV11-2 with TRBJ2-7; 7 nucleotides agree with TRBD1. From germline, CDR1 is SGHAT and CDR2 FQNNGV. The ends lost 5 bases at V and 5 bases at J; junction bases unmatched: 12. This CDR3 comprises 15 residues. CDR3 residues: CASSRTSTGSHEQYF. Written as DNA, the CDR3 is TGTGCCAGCAGCCGAACTTCGACAGGGAGCCACGAGCAGTACTTC.